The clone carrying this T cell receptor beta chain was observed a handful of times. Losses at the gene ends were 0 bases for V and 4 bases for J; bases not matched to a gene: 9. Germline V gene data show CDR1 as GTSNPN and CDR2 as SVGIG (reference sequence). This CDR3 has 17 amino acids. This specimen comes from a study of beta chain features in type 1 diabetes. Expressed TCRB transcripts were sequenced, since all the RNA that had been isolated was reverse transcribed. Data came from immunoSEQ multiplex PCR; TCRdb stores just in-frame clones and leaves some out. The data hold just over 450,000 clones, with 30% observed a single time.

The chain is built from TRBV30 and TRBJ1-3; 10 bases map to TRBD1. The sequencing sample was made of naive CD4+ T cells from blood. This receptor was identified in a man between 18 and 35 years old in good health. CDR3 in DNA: TGTGCCTGGAGTGTACTGCGACAGGGGGCATTCGGAAACACCATATATTTT. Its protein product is CAWSVLRQGAFGNTIYF.